These 23 T cell receptor beta chains share one sample of origin, sequenced in a study of T cells in Graves' hyperthyroidism and ophthalmopathy (dated by TCRdb to between 2018 and 2021). The method was multiplex PCR. The reads were generated on an Illumina HiSeq 2000. Amplification of TCR beta CDR3 regions was carried out from RNA transcripts. The TCR CDR3 was subjected to a first round of RT-PCR using the HTBI primer set and the Qiagen OneStep RT-PCR kit. Starting from the raw public reads, TCRdb applied fastp trimming at Q25, assembled clones with MiXCR and retained in-frame beta chains. Rows merge per CDR3 protein into single entries with the most common DNA and genes. This sample comprises hundreds of thousands of distinct CDR3 sequences, approximately 14% of them detected only once. About 10% of the sample lies in the top ten. Sequenced: blood. The receptors shown here come from a woman aged 18-29 years with Graves' hyperthyroidism.

The gene calls are TRBV5-1 and TRBJ2-3; 8 nucleotides line up with TRBD2. V lost 4 bases, J lost 5 bases, and 12 bases stayed unmatched. The CDR3 is 16 residues long. Germline CDR1 is SGHRS and CDR2 is YFSETQ. CDR3: CASSAGLGAPGDTQYF. The CDR3, as DNA: TGCGCCAGCAGCGCGGGACTAGGGGCCCCCGGAGATACGCAGTATTTT.

The chain joins TRBV11-2 to TRBJ2-4; D might be TRBD2 (5 bases). The length of the CDR3 is 15 residues. Germline values: CDR1 SGHAT, CDR2 FQNNGV. Trimming removed 5 bases at V and 6 bases at J, with 17 bases between. CDR3 in amino acids: CASSPSPPRLNIQYF. In DNA, the CDR3 is TGTGCCAGCAGCCCTAGCCCGCCCAGGCTAAACATTCAGTACTTC.

This clonotype was recorded many times. This chain links TRBV11-2 with TRBJ2-7; tentative D call: TRBD1 (6 bases). The CDR3 runs 15 residues. V was pared by 2 bases and J by 0 bases, with 11 bases between. CDR1 is SGHAT, CDR2 FQNNGV, per germline. Here the CDR3 reads CASSLKGVFSYEQYF. The CDR3 DNA reads as TGTGCCAGCAGCTTAAAGGGGGTGTTCTCCTACGAGCAGTACTTC.

This clonotype was picked up many times. The rearrangement uses TRBV11-2 and TRBJ2-7, with 9 bases lining up with TRBD1. The CDR3 runs 16 residues. Looked up from germline, CDR1 is SGHAT and CDR2 is FQNNGV. V dropped 4 bases and J dropped 7; count of bases not matched to a gene: 14. CDR3 sequence: CASSSIDRGFRQEQYF. In nucleotides, the CDR3 is TGTGCCAGCAGCTCAATCGACAGGGGGTTCCGCCAAGAGCAGTACTTC. Combining the CDR3 with reference TRBV11-2 and TRBJ2-7 gives the whole variable domain EAGVAQSPRYKIIEKRQSVAFWCNPISGHATLYWYQQILGQGPKLLIQFQNNGVVDDSQLPKDRFSAERLKGVDSTLKIQPAKLEDSAVYLCASSSIDRGFRQEQYFGPGTRLTVT.

In this sample, this clonotype turned up a few times. The chain has TRBV20-1 and TRBJ2-3; 7 bases map to TRBD2. Trimming removed 5 bases from V and 0 bases from J; junction bases left unmatched: 8. CDR1 and CDR2 from the germline V gene are DFQATT and SNEGSKA (reference sequence). The CDR3 is 15 amino acids. For the CDR3, the DNA is TGCAGTGCTCCCCCGGGACTACTAAGCACAGATACGCAGTATTTT. It translates to CSAPPGLLSTDTQYF.

At least ten counts were recorded for this clonotype. The CDR3 coding sequence is TGTGCCAGCAGTGGAAGGCGGGTCTTCGCTGAAGCTTTCTTT. It translates to CASSGRRVFAEAFF. The J gene is TRBJ1-1, the V gene TRBV6-1, with D hard to call. In germline, CDR1 is MNHNS, CDR2 SASEGT. The CDR3 extends over 14 amino acids. V gave up 4 bases and J gave up 6 bases, with 15 bases separating them.

With regard to this clonotype: A much larger clone lies one base from this, so it may be a read error. The rearrangement joins TRBV7-9 to TRBJ2-3; 7 bases are shared with TRBD1. Looked up from germline, CDR1 is SEHNR and CDR2 is FQNEAQ (reference sequence). The CDR3 has 16 amino acids. The CDR3 spells CASSPRKGALSDTQYF. The CDR3 DNA reads as TGCGCCAGCAGCCCGAGAAAGGGGGCGTTATCAGATACGCAGTATTTT.

The sample holds a few counts of this clonotype. V and J are TRBV24-1 and TRBJ2-1; no clear D gene. The V end was cut by 0 bases, the J end by 8 bases, with 7 bases between. The germline V gene encodes CDR1 KGHDR and CDR2 SFDVKD. CDR3 length equals 13 residues. Written as DNA, the CDR3 is TGTGCCACCAGTGATTTGCTAAAGGATGAGCAGTTCTTC. This encodes CATSDLLKDEQFF.

The chain is built from TRBV20-1 and TRBJ1-2; D is possibly TRBD1 (6 bases). The germline V and J ends were trimmed by 4 bases and 1 base, with 13 bases remaining between them. Germline V gene lookup returns CDR1 DFQATT and CDR2 SNEGSKA (reference sequence). CDR3 length: 14 amino acids. The CDR3 region is CSANPDRFNYGYTF. The CDR3 DNA follows: TGCAGTGCTAACCCCGACAGGTTTAACTATGGCTACACCTTC.

The sample holds a few counts of this clonotype. The rearrangement links TRBV5-1 to TRBJ1-2; 7 bases match TRBD1. The CDR3 runs to 16 residues. From germline, CDR1 is SGHRS and CDR2 YFSETQ. The ends lost 5 bases at V and 12 bases at J; junction bases unmatched: 22. The CDR3 sequence: CASRPPGQTTLGGHTF. As DNA, the CDR3 is TGCGCCAGCAGACCTCCGGGACAGACCACCTTGGGAGGCCACACCTTC.

This clonotype was detected a few times. J is TRBJ2-6 and V is TRBV20-1; D is perhaps TRBD1 (5 bases). In germline, CDR1 is DFQATT, CDR2 SNEGSKA (reference sequence). This CDR3 has 13 amino acids. V was trimmed by 3 bases and J by 9 bases, leaving 12 bases between them. Here the CDR3 DNA reads TGCAGTGCTAGGTCAGGGAAGGACAACGTCCTGACTTTC. Translating it yields CSARSGKDNVLTF.

This sequence joins TRBV29-1 and TRBJ2-7, with TRBD1 matching over 7 bases. The J segment lost 0 bases and the V segment lost 6 bases, leaving 5 bases of the junction unmatched. The CDR3 is 13 amino acids. CDR1 is SQVTM, CDR2 ANQGSEA, per germline. The CDR3 sequence: CSVPGQSSYEQYF. CDR3 sequence (DNA): TGCAGCGTCCCGGGACAGAGCTCCTACGAGCAGTACTTC.

This clonotype was counted many times. This chain's CDR3 is CATSQGGTDTQYF. The CDR3 coding sequence is TGTGCCACCAGTCAAGGCGGGACAGATACGCAGTATTTT. This chain links TRBV24-1 with TRBJ2-3; maybe TRBD2 (5 bases). Per germline, CDR1 KGHDR and CDR2 SFDVKD. The CDR3 sequence is 13 residues long. V shed 6 bases and J shed 3 bases, with 9 bases lying between them.

In its sample, this clonotype was seen many times. The V call is TRBV30, the J call TRBJ2-1; possibly TRBD1 for D (5 bases). The CDR3 loop spans 15 amino acids. Germline-derived CDR1 and CDR2 are GTSNPN and SVGIG (reference sequence). V was clipped by 0 bases and J by 3 bases, with 12 bases between them. The CDR3 sequence: CAWSVSAGIYNEQFF. In DNA form, the CDR3 reads TGTGCCTGGAGTGTATCAGCAGGGATCTACAATGAGCAGTTCTTC.

This clonotype was observed many times. The chain couples TRBV5-1 to TRBJ2-7; D is ambiguous. The CDR3 loop spans 14 amino acids. Germline CDR1 and CDR2: SGHRS and YFSETQ. Trimming took off 3 bases at V and 7 bases at J, with 17 bases between the two ends. The CDR3 nucleotides read TGCGCCAGCAGCTCGGACGGACCTCCTAGGGAGCAGTACTTC. As protein: CASSSDGPPREQYF.

This clonotype showed up many times. In DNA, the CDR3 is TGCAGTGCCACCGGTCCAATCCTCCCCAATGAGCAGTTCTTC. Translated, it gives CSATGPILPNEQFF. The genes are TRBV20-1 and TRBJ2-1; D unclear. Germline CDR1 is DFQATT and CDR2 is SNEGSKA (reference sequence). V was cut by 6 bases and J by 6 bases, with 18 bases left in between. This CDR3 contains 14 residues.

This clonotype was observed a handful of times. J is TRBJ2-7 and V is TRBV10-3; a possible D gene is TRBD2 (6 bases). The ends were cut back, 3 bases at V and 7 bases at J, with 19 bases in the middle. The CDR3 is 15 residues long. Germline values: CDR1 ENHRY, CDR2 SYGVKD. The CDR3 reads CAISDGGINSLEQYF. CDR3 nucleotides: TGTGCCATCAGTGATGGCGGGATTAACTCCCTAGAGCAGTACTTC.

V gene TRBV12-3 or TRBV12-4 combines with J gene TRBJ1-2, with D perhaps matching TRBD1 (5 bases). V lost 2 bases and J 3 bases, leaving 10 bases between the germline ends. The CDR3 runs to 14 residues. The chain's CDR3 is CASSLYRSDYGYTF. As DNA, the CDR3 is TGTGCCAGCAGTTTATACAGGTCGGACTATGGCTACACCTTC.

V and J are TRBV24-1 and TRBJ2-3, with a tentative D call TRBD2 (7 bases). Germline V gene lookup returns CDR1 KGHDR and CDR2 SFDVKD. Trimming stripped 5 bases from V and 0 bases from J, with 20 bases between. This CDR3 is built from 18 residues. CDR3 sequence reads: CATSGGLGRGGSTDTQYF. The CDR3 DNA follows: TGTGCCACCAGTGGAGGACTAGGAAGGGGGGGTAGCACAGATACGCAGTATTTT.

This clonotype was seen a few times. A much larger clone sits a single nucleotide away, making a read error possible. The gene calls are TRBV30 and TRBJ1-1; no definite D call. This CDR3 comprises 14 residues. In germline, CDR1 is GTSNPN, CDR2 SVGIG (reference sequence). The CDR3 coding sequence is TGTGCCTGGAGTGTCTTCCACCCCAACACTGAAGCTTCCTTT. Protein: CAWSVFHPNTEASF. The full variable domain, completed using reference TRBV30 and TRBJ1-1, is SQTIHQWPATLVQPVGSPLSLECTVEGTSNPNLYWYRQAAGRGLQLLFYSVGIGQISSEVPQNLSASRPQDRQFILSSKKLLLSDSGFYLCAWSVFHPNTEASFGQGTRLTVV.

This clonotype was detected many times. V is TRBV2 and J is TRBJ1-6, with 8 bases aligning to TRBD1. CDR3 length: 14 residues. Germline values: CDR1 SNHLY, CDR2 FYNNEI. V lost 7 bases, J lost 9 bases, and 8 bases stayed unmatched. CDR3 sequence: CASKTGTGSSPLHF. The CDR3 bases are TGTGCCAGCAAAACCGGGACAGGTAGTTCACCCCTCCACTTT.

In this sample, this clonotype turned up many times. The CDR3 loop reads CASSALTDSYNEQFF. CDR3 nucleotide sequence: TGTGCCAGCAGCGCCTTGACAGACTCCTACAATGAGCAGTTCTTC. The chain couples TRBV7-9 to TRBJ2-1, with D possibly matching TRBD1 (5 bases). CDR1 and CDR2 (germline): SEHNR, FQNEAQ (reference sequence). V lost 5 bases and J lost 0, with 11 bases in between. This CDR3 has 15 amino acids.

This clonotype was detected many times. The chain joins TRBV6-2 or TRBV6-3 to TRBJ2-7, with D perhaps TRBD2 (6 bases). This CDR3 is built from 17 residues. V was shortened by 0 bases and J by 0 bases, with 15 bases between the two germline ends. Germline CDR1 reads MNHEY; CDR2 reads SVGEGT. The CDR3, as DNA: TGTGCCAGCAGTTACTCGGTGGAGGGAAAGAGCTCCTACGAGCAGTACTTC. Translated: CASSYSVEGKSSYEQYF.